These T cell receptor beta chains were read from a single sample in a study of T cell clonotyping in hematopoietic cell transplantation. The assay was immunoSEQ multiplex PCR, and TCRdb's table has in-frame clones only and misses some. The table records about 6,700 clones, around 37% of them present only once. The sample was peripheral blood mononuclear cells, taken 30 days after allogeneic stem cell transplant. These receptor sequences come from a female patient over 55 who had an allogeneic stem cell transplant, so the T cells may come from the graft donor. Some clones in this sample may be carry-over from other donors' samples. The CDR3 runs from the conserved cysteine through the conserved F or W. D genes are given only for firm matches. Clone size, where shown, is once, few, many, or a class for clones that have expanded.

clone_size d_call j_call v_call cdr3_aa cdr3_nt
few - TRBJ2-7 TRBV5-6 CASGRLSGAAGEQYF TGTGCCAGCGGTCGGCTATCGGGGGCTGCAGGCGAGCAGTACTTC
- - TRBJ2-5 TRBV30 CAWSVETQYF TGTGCCTGGAGTGTGGAGACCCAGTACTTC
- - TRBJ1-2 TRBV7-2 CASSQTANYGYTF TGTGCCAGCAGCCAAACAGCTAACTATGGCTACACCTTC
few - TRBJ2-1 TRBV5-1 CASGGDNEQFF TGCGCCAGCGGGGGTGACAATGAGCAGTTCTTC
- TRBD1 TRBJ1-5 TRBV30 CAWSFGRGAYQPQHF TGTGCCTGGAGCTTCGGCAGGGGGGCCTATCAGCCCCAGCATTTT
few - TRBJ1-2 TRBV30 CAWSGAPSGYTF TGTGCCTGGAGCGGGGCCCCCTCGGGCTACACCTTC
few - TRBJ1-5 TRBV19 CASSIQPGRNQPQHF TGTGCCAGTAGTATACAGCCAGGCCGCAATCAGCCCCAGCATTTT
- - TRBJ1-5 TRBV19 CASTGGEYSNQPQHF TGTGCCAGTACCGGTGGTGAGTATAGCAATCAGCCCCAGCATTTT
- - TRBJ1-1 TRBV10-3 CAISGRARDMNTEAFF TGTGCCATCAGTGGGCGGGCCAGGGACATGAACACTGAGGCTTTCTTT
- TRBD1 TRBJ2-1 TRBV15 CATSRETGVRDEQFF TGTGCCACCAGCAGAGAGACAGGGGTGAGAGATGAGCAGTTCTTC
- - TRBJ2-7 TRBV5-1 CASSPGQYEQYF TGCGCCAGCAGCCCGGGACAATACGAGCAGTACTTC
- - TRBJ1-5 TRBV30 CAWSVSGEPQHF TGTGCCTGGAGTGTAAGCGGGGAGCCCCAGCATTTT
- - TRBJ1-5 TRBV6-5 CASSYGRDGQPQHF TGTGCCAGCAGTTACGGGAGGGATGGTCAGCCCCAGCATTTT
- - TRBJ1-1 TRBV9 CASSPHLGGLPKAFF TGTGCCAGCAGCCCTCACCTGGGGGGGCTTCCAAAAGCTTTCTTT
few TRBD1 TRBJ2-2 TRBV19 CASSTPTGGISTGELFF TGTGCCAGTAGTACCCCAACAGGGGGAATAAGCACCGGGGAGCTGTTTTTT
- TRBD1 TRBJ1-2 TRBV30 CAFPLSGQGVGYTF TGTGCCTTCCCGCTTTCGGGACAGGGTGTTGGCTACACCTTC
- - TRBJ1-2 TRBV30 CAWSVGSGVFRGYTF TGTGCCTGGAGTGTGGGTTCGGGGGTGTTTCGTGGCTACACCTTC
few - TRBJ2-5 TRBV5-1 CASSPTDSPVETQYF TGCGCCAGCAGCCCTACGGACAGCCCGGTCGAGACCCAGTACTTC
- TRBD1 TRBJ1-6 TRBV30 CAWSVPRPGPGQGRNSPLHF TGTGCCTGGAGTGTACCCCGACCCGGCCCGGGACAGGGTCGTAATTCACCCCTCCACTTT
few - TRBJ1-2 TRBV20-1 CSARGQVGYTF TGCAGTGCTAGGGGGCAAGTTGGCTACACCTTC
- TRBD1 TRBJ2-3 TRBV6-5 CASRATGVTDTQYF TGTGCCAGTCGGGCTACAGGGGTCACAGATACGCAGTATTTT
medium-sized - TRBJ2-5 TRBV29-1 CSVEDLEEKDQETQYF TGCAGCGTTGAAGATCTGGAGGAGAAGGATCAAGAGACCCAGTACTTC
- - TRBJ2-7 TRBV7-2 CASSAAYEQYF TGTGCCAGCAGCGCTGCCTACGAGCAGTACTTC
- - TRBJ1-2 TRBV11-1 CASSNGISVTF TGTGCCAGCAGCAACGGGATCTCCGTCACCTTC
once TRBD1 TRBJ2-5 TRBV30 CAWTGGETQYF TGTGCCTGGACAGGGGGAGAGACCCAGTACTTC
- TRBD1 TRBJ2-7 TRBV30 CAWSRQGATEQYF TGTGCCTGGAGTCGTCAGGGGGCGACCGAGCAGTACTTC
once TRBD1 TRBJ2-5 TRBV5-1 CASSPDRVQTQYF TGCGCCAGCAGCCCCGACAGGGTGCAGACCCAGTACTTC
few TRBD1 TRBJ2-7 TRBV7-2 CASSSSPGTGGHEQYF TGTGCCAGCAGCTCCTCCCCCGGGACAGGGGGCCACGAGCAGTACTTC
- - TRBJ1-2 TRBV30 CAWRRDNYGYTF TGTGCCTGGAGACGGGATAACTATGGCTACACCTTC
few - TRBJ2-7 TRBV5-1 CASQDSGQTYEQYF TGCGCCAGCCAAGATAGCGGACAGACCTACGAGCAGTACTTC
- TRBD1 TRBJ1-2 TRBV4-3 CASSQLGQGNYGYTF TGCGCCAGCAGCCAACTCGGACAGGGGAACTATGGCTACACCTTC
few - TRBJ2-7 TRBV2 CASSEIGDTSYEQYF TGTGCCAGCAGTGAAATCGGCGATACCTCCTACGAGCAGTACTTC
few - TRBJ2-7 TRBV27 CASTIPGLYEQYF TGTGCCAGCACTATCCCGGGGCTCTACGAGCAGTACTTC
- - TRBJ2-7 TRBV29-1 CSSLAGVEQYF TGCAGCTCCCTGGCAGGGGTCGAGCAGTACTTC
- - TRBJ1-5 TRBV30 CAWSVRWDQPQHF TGTGCCTGGAGTGTACGGTGGGATCAGCCCCAGCATTTT
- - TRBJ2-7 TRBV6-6 CASSYAVSYEQYF TGTGCCAGCAGTTACGCCGTCTCCTACGAGCAGTACTTC
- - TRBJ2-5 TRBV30 CAWSIGSKETQYF TGTGCCTGGAGTATCGGATCCAAAGAGACCCAGTACTTC
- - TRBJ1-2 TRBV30 CAWYWPLEGYTF TGTGCCTGGTACTGGCCCCTCGAAGGCTACACCTTC